The rows below give T cell receptor beta chains drawn from one sample of a study of lymphopenia after photon versus proton radiotherapy. Sequencing was performed with immunoSEQ multiplex PCR; in TCRdb, only in-frame clones are kept and a portion is missing. The table lists over 50,000 clones, around 87% of them singletons. The input for sequencing was peripheral blood, taken from a patient treated with photon-based radiotherapy. The receptors originated from a man aged 35-49 years with gastric cancer. Each CDR3 is given with its conserved first and last residue. The order of the fields is V gene, clone size, D gene, J gene, CDR3 DNA, CDR3 protein. A D gene is named only where the DNA matches it firmly. Rows may omit the clone size; those that give it use once, few, many or a size class.

TRBV7-6,NA,NA,TRBJ1-2,TGTGCCAGCAGGAGGGGTACAGACAGATATGGCTACACCTTC,CASRRGTDRYGYTF
TRBV5-1,NA,NA,TRBJ2-7,TGCGCCAGCAGCACGGCAGGGTCCTACGAGCAGTACTTC,CASSTAGSYEQYF
TRBV30,NA,NA,TRBJ1-2,TGTGCCTGGGGAAGAGGAGTTTTTACATCGGGATCTAACTATGGCTACACCTTC,CAWGRGVFTSGSNYGYTF
TRBV5-1,NA,NA,TRBJ2-3,TGCGCCAGCAGCGATGCACTCGAATTGGACACAGATACGCAGTATTTT,CASSDALELDTDTQYF
TRBV28,NA,NA,TRBJ1-2,TGTGCCAGCAGTAACGGAGGGAACTATGGCTACACCTTC,CASSNGGNYGYTF
TRBV4-2,few,TRBD1,TRBJ2-7,TGTGCCAGCAGCCATCGGGACAGAAGCTACGAGCAGTACTTC,CASSHRDRSYEQYF
TRBV9,NA,NA,TRBJ1-2,TGTGCCAGCAGCATACTAGGGGGTGGCTACACCTTC,CASSILGGGYTF
TRBV5-4,NA,NA,TRBJ2-5,TGTGCCAGCAGCCCTAAGGGGACGTGGGAGACCCAGTACTTC,CASSPKGTWETQYF
TRBV6-4,NA,NA,TRBJ2-7,TGTGCCAGCAGTGACTCGACTTCCCAGGACTCGCACTACGAGCAGTACTTC,CASSDSTSQDSHYEQYF
TRBV6-5,NA,NA,TRBJ1-5,TGTGCCAGCAGCCGGGACGGGAATCAGCCCCAGCATTTT,CASSRDGNQPQHF
TRBV29-1,NA,NA,TRBJ1-2,TGCAGCGTTGACGCAGGTGGCTACACCTTC,CSVDAGGYTF
TRBV10-3,NA,NA,TRBJ1-2,TGTGCCATCAAGGAGGGTAACTATGGCTACACCTTC,CAIKEGNYGYTF
TRBV18,NA,NA,TRBJ1-1,TGTGCCAGCTCAACAGGACAGATAGAAGCTTTCTTT,CASSTGQIEAFF
TRBV6-6,NA,TRBD1,TRBJ1-2,TGTGCCAGCAGGCAGGGGGAAACGGGAGGCTACACCTTC,CASRQGETGGYTF
TRBV2,NA,NA,TRBJ1-1,TGTGCCAGCATTACGACAGGGAACACTGAAGCTTTCTTT,CASITTGNTEAFF
TRBV11-2,once,NA,TRBJ1-2,TGTGCCAGCAGCTTAAGGGGGGGCGGAGGCTATGGCTACACCTTC,CASSLRGGGGYGYTF
TRBV10-3,NA,NA,TRBJ2-7,TGTGCCATCACCCCGGGTGGGGGGTCTGTCGACGAGCAGTACTTC,CAITPGGGSVDEQYF
TRBV29-1,NA,NA,TRBJ2-3,TGCAGCGTTCGGGTACCCACAGGCTCAGATACGCAGTATTTT,CSVRVPTGSDTQYF
TRBV18,once,NA,TRBJ2-7,TGTGCCAGCTCATCGGGTTCCTTCTACGAGCAGTACTTC,CASSSGSFYEQYF
TRBV11-3,NA,NA,TRBJ2-5,TGTGCCAGCAGCGTAAGACACGGAGAGACCCAGTACTTC,CASSVRHGETQYF
TRBV4-3,NA,TRBD1,TRBJ2-2,TGCGCCAGCAGCCAAGCAGACAGGGATGGCGGGGAGCTGTTTTTT,CASSQADRDGGELFF
TRBV7-2,once,NA,TRBJ1-5,TGTGCCAGCAGCGAAGGACAGTATAGCAATCAGCCCCAGCATTTT,CASSEGQYSNQPQHF
TRBV4-1,once,NA,TRBJ1-4,TGCGCCAGCAGCCCTAGGTGGCCTACTAATGAAAAACTGTTTTTT,CASSPRWPTNEKLFF
TRBV5-1,few,NA,TRBJ2-7,TGCGCCAGCAGCCCAGGTGGGGCAGGGTCCTACGAGCAGTACTTC,CASSPGGAGSYEQYF
TRBV18,NA,TRBD1,TRBJ2-3,TGTGCCAGCTCACCGACAGGGGTCCAGAGCGATACGCAGTATTTT,CASSPTGVQSDTQYF
TRBV4-2,NA,TRBD2,TRBJ2-5,TGTGCCAGCAGCCAAGAATACCGACTAGCGGGGTGGGGAGAGACCCAGTACTTC,CASSQEYRLAGWGETQYF
TRBV7-2,NA,NA,TRBJ1-1,TGTGCCAGCAGCCCACAAACCGGGACACGGAACACTGAAGCTTTCTTT,CASSPQTGTRNTEAFF
TRBV19,NA,NA,TRBJ2-5,TGTGCCAGTAGTATGGGAACAGCAGGGCGGGAGACCCAGTACTTC,CASSMGTAGRETQYF
TRBV19,NA,TRBD2,TRBJ2-2,TGTGCCAGTAGTATTGGCCCCACTGGACTAGCCGAGGGAAGGAACACCGGGGAGCTGTTTTTT,CASSIGPTGLAEGRNTGELFF
TRBV5-6,NA,NA,TRBJ1-5,TGTGCCAGCAGCAAGACCCCAAATCAGCCCCAGCATTTT,CASSKTPNQPQHF
TRBV10-3,NA,NA,TRBJ1-2,TGTGCCATCAGTGAGTCTATGAACGCTACTAACTATGGCTACACCTTC,CAISESMNATNYGYTF
TRBV6-5,NA,NA,TRBJ1-2,TGTGCCAGCAGTTACTCGATGGTAGGGGCTTATGGCTACACCTTC,CASSYSMVGAYGYTF
TRBV30,NA,NA,TRBJ1-2,TGTGCCTGGAGTGTACAAGGGGGATTTTATGGCTACACCTTC,CAWSVQGGFYGYTF
TRBV19,NA,NA,TRBJ2-3,TGTGCCAGCACCGCTTCCTTTGAGTGGGGGGCCGGCACAGATACGCAGTATTTT,CASTASFEWGAGTDTQYF
TRBV18,few,NA,TRBJ2-7,TGTGCCAGCTCACCACCAGGGGGGAGCTACGAGCAGTACTTC,CASSPPGGSYEQYF
TRBV7-9,NA,TRBD1,TRBJ1-3,TGTGCCAGCACTCTAACCAGGACAGGGGGAAACACCATATATTTT,CASTLTRTGGNTIYF